This is a list of T cell receptor beta chains from one sample in a study of OX40 agonist ivuxolimab in advanced cancers. The data were produced by immunoSEQ multiplex PCR, yet TCRdb's version contains in-frame clones alone and is incomplete. This sample has around 30,000 clones, with about four fifths found just once. Sample: CD4+ or CD8+ T cells sorted from blood, taken in a trial of the OX40 agonist ivuxolimab. The receptor source for this set is an adult with an advanced solid tumor such as melanoma, head and neck, liver or kidney cancer. Each CDR3 is given with its conserved first and last residue. Fields, in order: clone size, D gene, V gene, J gene, CDR3 protein, CDR3 DNA. The D gene is left open where the match is weak. Expanded clones get a size class; other rows say once, few or many, or leave the size out.

size: .; D: .; V: TRBV7-8; J: TRBJ2-7; CDR3: CASSIQGGGVYEQYF; DNA: TGTGCCAGCAGCATCCAAGGGGGAGGGGTCTACGAGCAGTACTTC
size: few; D: .; V: TRBV5-1; J: TRBJ2-4; CDR3: CASSLGDTIAKNIQYF; DNA: TGCGCCAGCAGCTTGGGGGACACCATAGCCAAAAACATTCAGTACTTC
size: once; D: .; V: TRBV6-5; J: TRBJ2-7; CDR3: CASGGSSSYEQYF; DNA: TGTGCCAGCGGGGGTAGTAGCTCCTACGAGCAGTACTTC
size: .; D: .; V: TRBV28; J: TRBJ1-3; CDR3: CASSPRENTIYF; DNA: TGTGCCAGCAGTCCCAGGGAAAACACCATATATTTT
size: few; D: .; V: TRBV7-2; J: TRBJ1-2; CDR3: CASSSDQGSYYGYTF; DNA: TGTGCCAGCAGCTCGGATCAGGGGAGTTACTATGGCTACACCTTC
size: .; D: .; V: TRBV5-4; J: TRBJ2-7; CDR3: CASVQWYEQYF; DNA: TGTGCTAGCGTACAGTGGTACGAGCAGTACTTC
size: .; D: .; V: TRBV4-3; J: TRBJ1-1; CDR3: CASSQDRRGTEAFF; DNA: TGCGCCAGCAGCCAAGATCGCAGGGGCACTGAAGCTTTCTTT
size: .; D: .; V: TRBV20-1; J: TRBJ2-5; CDR3: CSANREKTQYF; DNA: TGCAGTGCTAACAGGGAAAAGACCCAGTACTTC
size: .; D: .; V: TRBV6-5; J: TRBJ2-3; CDR3: CASSSRTITDTQYF; DNA: TGTGCCAGCAGTTCAAGGACAATCACAGATACGCAGTATTTT
size: .; D: .; V: TRBV5-1; J: TRBJ1-3; CDR3: CASSFAGDSGNTIYF; DNA: TGCGCCAGCAGCTTTGCGGGCGACTCTGGAAACACCATATATTTT
size: few; D: .; V: TRBV7-9; J: TRBJ1-4; CDR3: CASSLGSTSLNEKLFF; DNA: TGTGCCAGCAGCTTGGGCTCGACCTCCCTTAATGAAAAACTGTTTTTT
size: .; D: TRBD2; V: TRBV19; J: TRBJ2-3; CDR3: CASTLAGTTDTQYF; DNA: TGTGCCAGTACTCTAGCGGGAACCACAGATACGCAGTATTTT
size: .; D: .; V: TRBV28; J: TRBJ1-2; CDR3: CASSSPDRLGYGYTF; DNA: TGTGCCAGCAGTTCGCCTGACAGGCTCGGCTATGGCTACACCTTC
size: medium-sized; D: .; V: TRBV6-5; J: TRBJ1-4; CDR3: CASRRQGRTNEKLFF; DNA: TGTGCCAGCAGACGCCAGGGGCGGACTAATGAAAAACTGTTTTTT
size: .; D: .; V: TRBV7-2; J: TRBJ2-1; CDR3: CASSLGGGQFF; DNA: TGTGCCAGCAGCTTAGGAGGGGGACAGTTCTTC
size: .; D: TRBD2; V: TRBV19; J: TRBJ2-2; CDR3: CASSALAGGANTGELFF; DNA: TGTGCCAGTAGTGCTCTAGCGGGGGGAGCGAACACCGGGGAGCTGTTTTTT
size: once; D: .; V: TRBV6-5; J: TRBJ2-7; CDR3: CASSREKRAYEQYF; DNA: TGTGCCAGCAGCCGAGAGAAGAGGGCTTACGAGCAGTACTTC
size: .; D: TRBD1; V: TRBV28; J: TRBJ1-1; CDR3: CASSPSGVGGEAFF; DNA: TGTGCCAGCAGTCCGTCAGGGGTAGGGGGCGAAGCTTTCTTT
size: .; D: .; V: TRBV9; J: TRBJ1-5; CDR3: CASSVGPSSNQPQHF; DNA: TGTGCCAGCAGCGTAGGTCCCAGTAGCAATCAGCCCCAGCATTTT
size: .; D: .; V: TRBV15; J: TRBJ2-4; CDR3: CATSRGGRGLINIQYF; DNA: TGTGCCACCAGCAGAGGGGGGCGGGGCCTTATAAACATTCAGTACTTC
size: .; D: .; V: TRBV9; J: TRBJ1-4; CDR3: CASGVGQSSKLFF; DNA: TGTGCCAGCGGCGTAGGCCAGTCATCAAAACTGTTTTTT
size: few; D: .; V: TRBV9; J: TRBJ2-3; CDR3: CASSAPSLLSTDTQYF; DNA: TGTGCCAGCAGCGCCCCTAGTCTACTTAGCACAGATACGCAGTATTTT
size: once; D: .; V: TRBV10-3; J: TRBJ2-7; CDR3: CAISESSASSYEQYF; DNA: TGTGCCATCAGTGAGTCCTCGGCGAGCTCCTACGAGCAGTACTTC
size: .; D: .; V: TRBV11-2; J: TRBJ2-1; CDR3: CASSLGVGTAYNEQFF; DNA: TGTGCCAGCAGCTTAGGGGTCGGGACCGCCTACAATGAGCAGTTCTTC